A selection of T cell receptor beta chains follows, all from one sample in a study of blood T cell repertoires in COVID-19. Generated by immunoSEQ multiplex PCR, the TCRdb table keeps only in-frame clones and is missing some. The sample includes fewer than 30,000 clones, around 85% seen only once; the top ten take 16%. What was sequenced was peripheral blood. All receptors come from a woman in her sixties with acute or convalescent COVID-19. Each CDR3 is given with its conserved first and last residue. The D gene is left open where the match is weak. Expanded clones get a size class; other rows say once, few or many, or leave the size out.

J: TRBJ1-3; size: NA; D: TRBD1; V: TRBV6-5; CDR3: CASTRDRSSGNTIYF; DNA: TGTGCCAGCACCCGGGACAGGAGCTCTGGAAACACCATATATTTT
J: TRBJ1-1; size: NA; D: NA; V: TRBV5-6; CDR3: CASSLVGASEAFF; DNA: TGTGCCAGCAGCTTAGTGGGGGCCTCTGAAGCTTTCTTT
J: TRBJ1-6; size: NA; D: NA; V: TRBV6-1; CDR3: CASSEISPPSPLHF; DNA: TGTGCCAGCAGTGAAATCAGTCCCCCCTCACCCCTCCACTTT
J: TRBJ2-5; size: once; D: TRBD1; V: TRBV18; CDR3: CASSPPNRDRGETQYF; DNA: TGTGCCAGCTCACCACCAAACCGGGACAGGGGTGAGACCCAGTACTTC
J: TRBJ1-1; size: NA; D: NA; V: TRBV30; CDR3: CAWSALMGSFTEAFF; DNA: TGTGCCTGGAGCGCCTTAATGGGCTCTTTCACTGAAGCTTTCTTT
J: TRBJ2-2; size: NA; D: TRBD2; V: TRBV28; CDR3: CASRPTSGAASNTGELFF; DNA: TGTGCCAGCAGACCGACTAGCGGGGCCGCCTCGAACACCGGGGAGCTGTTTTTT
J: TRBJ2-3; size: NA; D: NA; V: TRBV1; CDR3: CTSSGGGADTQYF; DNA: TGCACCAGCAGCGGCGGGGGGGCAGATACGCAGTATTTT
J: TRBJ2-7; size: NA; D: TRBD1; V: TRBV19; CDR3: CASSSNRGVDEQYF; DNA: TGTGCCAGTAGTTCTAACAGGGGCGTCGACGAGCAGTACTTC
J: TRBJ2-1; size: NA; D: NA; V: TRBV3-1/TRBV3-2; CDR3: CASSQVAVGLSSSYNEQFF; DNA: TGTGCCAGCAGCCAAGTCGCGGTGGGGCTATCGAGCTCCTACAATGAGCAGTTCTTC
J: TRBJ2-7; size: NA; D: TRBD2; V: TRBV19; CDR3: CASSTPGGPFKQYF; DNA: TGTGCCAGTAGTACCCCGGGGGGGCCCTTCAAGCAGTACTTC
J: TRBJ1-1; size: NA; D: NA; V: TRBV5-1; CDR3: CASSLAPGVNTEAFF; DNA: TGCGCCAGCAGCTTGGCCCCGGGTGTGAACACTGAAGCTTTCTTT
J: TRBJ2-2; size: NA; D: NA; V: TRBV5-6; CDR3: CASSLDRGSTGELFF; DNA: TGTGCCAGCAGCTTGGATCGGGGGAGCACCGGGGAGCTGTTTTTT
J: TRBJ2-6; size: NA; D: NA; V: TRBV9; CDR3: CASSGGQVQSGVLTF; DNA: TGTGCCAGCAGCGGGGGGCAGGTGCAATCCGGCGTCCTGACTTTC
J: TRBJ2-5; size: NA; D: TRBD1; V: TRBV24-1; CDR3: CATSETGFQETQYF; DNA: TGTGCCACCAGTGAGACAGGGTTCCAAGAGACCCAGTACTTC